The 30 T cell receptor beta chains reported below all come from one sample, sequenced in a study of blood T cell repertoires in COVID-19. Using immunoSEQ multiplex PCR, the repertoire was profiled, and TCRdb retains in-frame clones only, with some absent. The table has 120,000 or so clones, roughly 88% seen once. Sequenced input: peripheral blood. Receptors originate from a man aged 45-65 years with acute or convalescent COVID-19.

This chain uses TRBV6-5 with TRBJ1-2; TRBD1 is a possible D gene (5 bases). CDR1 and CDR2 from the germline V gene are MNHEY and SVGAGI. The CDR3 is made up of 13 amino acids. Deletions cut 5 bases from V and 7 bases from J, with 14 bases between. CDR3: CASSRTRDGGYTF. The CDR3 DNA is TGTGCCAGCAGTAGGACAAGAGACGGTGGCTACACCTTC.

The table lists this clone with a count of one. The chain combines TRBV4-1 with TRBJ2-7, with 10 bases aligning to TRBD1. CDR1 and CDR2 (germline): MGHRA, YSYEKL. This CDR3 spans 15 amino acids. V was pared by 0 bases and J by 3 bases, with 2 bases of the junction left unmatched. The CDR3 sequence: CASSQDWTGGYEQYF. CDR3 coding DNA: TGCGCCAGCAGCCAAGATTGGACAGGGGGCTACGAGCAGTACTTC.

This sequence joins TRBV5-4 and TRBJ2-2; tentative D call: TRBD1 (5 bases). The CDR3 loop spans 14 amino acids. Germline V lookup: CDR1 SGHNT, CDR2 YYREEE (reference sequence). The V and J ends lost 4 bases and 4 bases respectively, with 11 bases between them. CDR3: CASSLQGPTGELFF. CDR3 bases: TGTGCCAGCAGCCTGCAGGGCCCCACCGGGGAGCTGTTTTTT.

The CDR3 region has the DNA TGTGCCAGTAGTGACGGGTCAGGGGTTTACTATGGCTACACCTTC. As protein: CASSDGSGVYYGYTF. V and J are TRBV19 and TRBJ1-2, with D perhaps TRBD1 (6 bases). CDR1 LNHDA and CDR2 SQIVND come from the germline V gene (reference sequence). The CDR3 loop spans 15 amino acids. V was pared by 5 bases and J by 3 bases, with 16 bases between.

The chain couples TRBV2 to TRBJ2-1; D possibly corresponds to TRBD2 (5 bases). Germline loops: CDR1 SNHLY, CDR2 FYNNEI. Between the trimmed V and J ends, which lost 7 bases and 2 bases, there was a span of 12 bases. This CDR3 has 14 residues. The CDR3 DNA sequence: TGTGCCAGCACAGGCGGGCTACCCTACAATGAGCAGTTCTTC. Translated, it gives CASTGGLPYNEQFF.

This rearrangement joins TRBV6-5 to TRBJ2-7, with no clear D. V was trimmed by 2 bases and J by 8 bases, leaving 7 bases between them. The CDR3 runs 11 residues. Germline-derived CDR1 and CDR2 are MNHEY and SVGAGI. This CDR3 reads CASSYVGKQYF. CDR3 sequence (DNA): TGTGCCAGCAGTTACGTCGGTAAGCAGTACTTC.

This clone is a singleton in its sample. J is TRBJ2-1 and V is TRBV11-3; D is perhaps TRBD2 (6 bases). Trimming took 5 bases from V and 7 from J, leaving 27 bases between them. This CDR3 has 18 amino acids. Germline V gene data show CDR1 as SGHNT and CDR2 as YENEEA. Here the CDR3 reads CASSHRLAPGGKGNEQFF. The CDR3 DNA reads TGTGCCAGCAGCCATCGACTTGCCCCAGGCGGGAAAGGAAATGAGCAGTTCTTC.

The chain is built from TRBV6-6 and TRBJ2-1; the D is unclear. Trimming removed 4 bases at V and 7 bases at J, with 5 bases between. CDR1 is MNHNY, CDR2 SVGAGI, per germline (reference sequence). The CDR3 consists of 11 residues. The chain's CDR3 is CASSSGNEQFF. For the CDR3, the DNA is TGTGCCAGCAGTTCCGGTAATGAGCAGTTCTTC.

J is TRBJ2-3 and V is TRBV2; 9 nucleotides match TRBD1. The CDR3 totals 15 residues. Germline CDR1 is SNHLY and CDR2 is FYNNEI. Trimming at V came to 7 bases and at J to 5 bases, leaving 10 bases not matched to a gene. As DNA, the CDR3 is TGTGCCAGCATCTCACAGGGGGCCGCTGGAGATACGCAGTATTTT. This gives the protein CASISQGAAGDTQYF.

The V call is TRBV18, the J call TRBJ1-4; TRBD1 is a possible D gene (5 bases). V lost 2 bases and J lost 5, with 12 bases in between. The CDR3 has 15 amino acids. Germline V gene sequence: CDR1 KGHSH, CDR2 LQKENI. CDR3 sequence reads: CASSPSRVRNEKLFF. As DNA, the CDR3 is TGTGCCAGCTCACCAAGCAGGGTCCGCAATGAAAAACTGTTTTTT.

In its sample, this clone was seen a few times. The rearrangement links TRBV6-1 to TRBJ1-1, with no clear D. Trimming removed 1 base at V and 1 base at J, with 7 bases between. CDR1 is MNHNS and CDR2 is SASEGT in the germline V gene. The CDR3 extends over 14 amino acids. The CDR3 bases are TGTGCCAGCAGTGAAGTATACGGGAACACTGAAGCTTTCTTT. Protein: CASSEVYGNTEAFF.

This chain's CDR3 is CSASPGGNVGYTF. DNA of the CDR3: TGCAGTGCTAGTCCCGGGGGAAACGTTGGCTACACCTTC. The rearrangement links TRBV20-1 to TRBJ1-2; D possibly corresponds to TRBD1 (5 bases). Germline V gene sequence: CDR1 DFQATT, CDR2 SNEGSKA (reference sequence). The CDR3 covers 13 residues. V was clipped by 3 bases and J by 7 bases, with 15 bases between them.

The chain has TRBV5-1 and TRBJ2-1, with D perhaps TRBD2 (6 bases). Per the germline V gene, CDR1 is SGHRS and CDR2 is YFSETQ. V was trimmed by 0 bases and J by 7 bases, leaving 11 bases between them. CDR3 length equals 14 residues. CDR3 amino acids: CASSLGLARNEQFF. DNA for the CDR3: TGCGCCAGCAGCTTGGGCCTAGCGAGAAATGAGCAGTTCTTC.

The CDR3 nucleotides read TGTGCCAGTAGTCCAAACTTGAACACTGAAGCTTTCTTT. Translation gives CASSPNLNTEAFF. The rearrangement uses TRBV19 and TRBJ1-1, with no clear D. The CDR3 runs to 13 residues. Germline V CDR1 and CDR2: LNHDA, SQIVND (reference sequence). Deletions cut 5 bases from V and 0 bases from J, with 7 bases between.

The chain links TRBV3-1 (or the pseudogene TRBV3-2) to TRBJ1-2; 8 bases map to TRBD1. V gave up 5 bases and J gave up 2 bases; unmatched junction bases: 7. CDR1 LGHDT and CDR2 YNNKEL come from the germline V gene (reference sequence). This CDR3 is built from 15 residues. The chain's CDR3 is CASSYRGQGNYGYTF. In nucleotides, the CDR3 is TGTGCCAGCAGCTATCGAGGACAGGGCAACTATGGCTACACCTTC.

This chain's CDR3 is CASSRTLAVPDTQYF. CDR3 nucleotides: TGCGCCAGCAGCCGTACACTAGCTGTCCCAGATACGCAGTATTTT. V is TRBV5-1 and J is TRBJ2-3; D is perhaps TRBD2 (6 bases). This CDR3 comprises 15 residues. Germline lookup yields CDR1 SGHRS and CDR2 YFSETQ. Between the trimmed V and J ends, which lost 4 bases and 4 bases, there was a span of 16 bases.

The V gene is TRBV4-1, the J gene TRBJ2-5, with TRBD2 identical over 7 bases. The CDR3 is made up of 15 amino acids. V gave up 0 bases and J gave up 6 bases; unmatched junction bases: 7. Germline lookup yields CDR1 MGHRA and CDR2 YSYEKL. The CDR3 here is CASSQEDGRWKTQYF. The CDR3 DNA reads as TGCGCCAGCAGCCAAGAGGACGGGAGGTGGAAGACCCAGTACTTC.

The chain links TRBV7-6 to TRBJ1-5; 8 nucleotides align to TRBD1. Trimming cost V 1 base and J 4 bases; bases outside gene matches: 6. CDR3 length: 16 residues. Germline CDR1 reads SGHVS; CDR2 reads FNYEAQ. The CDR3 loop reads CASSLEQGGLNQPQHF. The CDR3 DNA sequence: TGTGCCAGCAGCTTAGAACAGGGGGGTTTAAATCAGCCCCAGCATTTT.

This clone has a single count. The V call is TRBV5-4, the J call TRBJ2-5; 7 nucleotides agree with TRBD2. V shed 4 bases and J 2 bases; nucleotides not matched to a gene: 11. CDR3 length: 16 amino acids. Germline loops: CDR1 SGHNT, CDR2 YYREEE (reference sequence). The CDR3 DNA is TGTGCCAGCAGCCCGCTGGGCGGGAGTAGACAAGAGACCCAGTACTTC. This gives the protein CASSPLGGSRQETQYF.

The J gene is TRBJ1-5, the V gene TRBV30, with D unresolved. V was cut by 7 bases and J by 3 bases, with 19 bases left in between. The CDR3 length is 15 residues. The germline gives CDR1 GTSNPN, CDR2 SVGIG (reference sequence). The CDR3 nucleotides read TGTGCCTTCAGCGAGGGCCAGTACTCCAATCAGCCCCAGCATTTT. Its translation is CAFSEGQYSNQPQHF.

The chain recombines TRBV4-3 with TRBJ2-1; the match to TRBD2 covers 11 bases. V shed 4 bases and J 0 bases; nucleotides not matched to a gene: 5. The CDR3 spans 17 residues. Germline V gene sequence: CDR1 LGHNA, CDR2 YSLEER. For the CDR3, the DNA is TGCGCCAGCAGCCGTACAACTAGCGGGAGCTCCTACAATGAGCAGTTCTTC. Its protein is CASSRTTSGSSYNEQFF.

The chain couples TRBV5-1 to TRBJ2-7; no reliable D call. Between the trimmed V and J ends, which lost 1 base and 0 bases, there was a span of 14 bases. The CDR3 contains 16 residues. Germline V CDR1 and CDR2: SGHRS, YFSETQ. The chain's CDR3 is CASSLSVPKSSYEQYF. CDR3 DNA: TGCGCCAGCAGCTTGTCGGTACCGAAGAGCTCCTACGAGCAGTACTTC.

This clone has only one observation. The rearrangement joins TRBV6-6 to TRBJ1-6; D ambiguous. Germline V gives CDR1 MNHNY, CDR2 SVGAGI (reference sequence). V was cut by 2 bases and J by 6 bases, with 5 bases left in between. This CDR3 contains 13 residues. The CDR3 region is CASSYASNSPLHF. The DNA for the CDR3 is TGTGCCAGCAGTTACGCCAGTAATTCACCCCTCCACTTT.

V usage is TRBV6-5 and J usage is TRBJ1-3; no reliable D call. Germline CDR1 is MNHEY and CDR2 is SVGAGI. There are 15 residues in the CDR3. V was pared by 7 bases and J by 0 bases, with 13 bases between. CDR3 sequence (DNA): TGTGCCAGCATTGGTGACATTTTCTCTGGAAACACCATATATTTT. Translation gives CASIGDIFSGNTIYF.

The chain couples TRBV4-1 to TRBJ1-2; possible D gene TRBD1, 6 bases. The CDR3 totals 13 residues. Trimming took 3 bases from V and 4 from J, leaving 9 bases between them. CDR1 and CDR2 (germline): MGHRA, YSYEKL. DNA of the CDR3: TGCGCCAGCAGCCAGGGGGCTCTCTATGGCTACACCTTC. It translates to CASSQGALYGYTF.

The J gene is TRBJ2-3, the V gene TRBV24-1; TRBD1 matches 8 bases. J was trimmed by 2 bases and V by 5 bases; bases with no gene match: 2. This CDR3 is built from 14 residues. Germline lookup yields CDR1 KGHDR and CDR2 SFDVKD. The CDR3 reads CATSAGGFTDTQYF. For the CDR3, the DNA is TGTGCCACCAGTGCAGGGGGCTTCACAGATACGCAGTATTTT.

V usage is TRBV18 and J usage is TRBJ2-7, with 14 bases that match TRBD2. After removal of 3 bases from V and 3 bases from J, the junction contained 1 base not matched to a gene. This CDR3 has 15 amino acids. Per germline, CDR1 KGHSH and CDR2 LQKENI. For the CDR3, the DNA is TGTGCCAGCTCACCGGGACTAGCGGGGGTCTACGAGCAGTACTTC. Translating gives CASSPGLAGVYEQYF.

This rearrangement joins TRBV5-1 to TRBJ1-2, with 7 positions matching TRBD1. V dropped 7 bases and J dropped 6; count of bases not matched to a gene: 15. The CDR3 contains 15 residues. Germline CDR1 SGHRS, CDR2 YFSETQ. The CDR3, as DNA: TGCGCCAGCCGGCCCGACCCGGACAGGATGGATGGCTACACCTTC. This codes for CASRPDPDRMDGYTF.

This rearrangement joins TRBV25-1 to TRBJ2-5; 12 bases align to TRBD2. Per germline, CDR1 MGHDK and CDR2 SYGVNS. The CDR3 has 13 amino acids. The ends lost 4 bases at V and 7 bases at J; junction bases unmatched: 1. The CDR3 spells CASSASGRVTQYF. The CDR3 coding sequence is TGTGCCAGCAGTGCTAGCGGGAGGGTGACCCAGTACTTC.

The chain combines TRBV24-1 with TRBJ2-2; D possibly corresponds to TRBD2 (6 bases). Germline lookup yields CDR1 KGHDR and CDR2 SFDVKD. Between the trimmed V and J ends, which lost 10 bases and 0 bases, there was a span of 17 bases. The CDR3 contains 16 residues. The CDR3: CATAAGTSPNTGELFF. The CDR3 coding sequence is TGTGCCACTGCGGCGGGTACTAGCCCGAACACCGGGGAGCTGTTTTTT.